Below, 27 T cell receptor beta chains from the same sample are listed, as sequenced in a study of OX40 agonist ivuxolimab in advanced cancers. Sequencing used immunoSEQ multiplex PCR; TCRdb keeps in-frame clones, though not all of them. The sample lists tens of thousands of clones, roughly 80% seen once, with 0.95% to 1.3% in the top ten. Material: CD4+ or CD8+ T cells sorted from blood, obtained in a trial of the OX40 agonist ivuxolimab. The receptors derive from an adult with an advanced solid tumor such as melanoma, head and neck, liver or kidney cancer.

This chain links TRBV18 with TRBJ2-7; TRBD2 matches 8 bases. CDR3 length equals 14 residues. J lost 6 bases, V lost 1 base, and 5 bases had no gene match. CDR1 and CDR2 (germline): KGHSH, LQKENI. CDR3 sequence: CASSPLAGSGEQYF. Written as DNA, the CDR3 is TGTGCCAGCTCACCACTAGCGGGATCGGGCGAGCAGTACTTC.

This chain links TRBV15 with TRBJ1-6; no definite D call. Per the germline V gene, CDR1 is LNHNV and CDR2 is YYDKDF (reference sequence). The CDR3 runs 17 residues. The V and J ends lost 0 bases and 0 bases respectively, with 9 bases between them. The CDR3 is CATSRDKGNSYNSPLHF. CDR3 bases: TGTGCCACCAGCAGAGATAAGGGCAACTCCTATAATTCACCCCTCCACTTT.

The chain employs TRBV10-1 and TRBJ2-1; TRBD2 matches at 13 bases. The germline CDR1 and CDR2 sequences are WNHNN and SYGVQD (reference sequence). The V gene end was trimmed by 1 base and the J gene end by 5 bases; junction bases not matched to a gene: 5. There are 17 residues in the CDR3. CDR3 sequence reads: CASSEWFGLAGDNEQFF. The CDR3 DNA reads TGCGCCAGCAGTGAGTGGTTTGGACTAGCGGGGGACAATGAGCAGTTCTTC.

This clone was seen more than once but under ten times. V usage is TRBV27 and J usage is TRBJ2-2; D is perhaps TRBD1 (7 bases). The CDR3 is 15 amino acids. The ends were cut back, 6 bases at V and 6 bases at J, with 17 bases in the middle. From germline, CDR1 is MNHEY and CDR2 SMNVEV (reference sequence). The chain's CDR3 is CASSVEGAQAGELFF. For the CDR3, the DNA is TGTGCCAGCAGCGTGGAGGGGGCGCAGGCCGGGGAGCTGTTTTTT.

V and J are TRBV5-5 and TRBJ2-7; perhaps TRBD2 as D (6 bases). This CDR3 comprises 14 residues. CDR1 is SGHKS and CDR2 is YYEKEE in the germline V gene (reference sequence). V was trimmed by 0 bases and J by 3 bases, leaving 10 bases between them. CDR3 residues: CASSLAAGHYEQYF. DNA for the CDR3: TGTGCCAGCAGCTTGGCCGCGGGGCACTACGAGCAGTACTTC.

The chain has TRBV10-3 and TRBJ1-6; TRBD1 is a possible D gene (5 bases). V lost 10 bases, J lost 8 bases, and 12 bases lay in between. This CDR3 comprises 12 residues. Germline CDR1 is ENHRY and CDR2 is SYGVKD. DNA for the CDR3: TGTGCCACCGCGAGGGGAGATTCACCCCTCCACTTT. Encoded protein: CATARGDSPLHF.

V and J are TRBV6-6 and TRBJ2-7; D is unresolved. Trimming took 0 bases from V and 0 from J, leaving 9 bases between them. Germline CDR1 is MNHNY and CDR2 is SVGAGI (reference sequence). This CDR3 comprises 15 residues. The CDR3 DNA reads TGTGCCAGCAGTTACTCCCGAGTCCTCTCCTACGAGCAGTACTTC. It translates to CASSYSRVLSYEQYF.

The chain has TRBV7-2 and TRBJ1-6; D uncertain. V was clipped by 8 bases and J by 3 bases, with 14 bases between them. Per the germline V gene, CDR1 is SGHTA and CDR2 is FQGNSA. The CDR3 contains 15 residues. CDR3 in amino acids: CASGPQGGYNSPLHF. The CDR3 DNA reads TGTGCCAGCGGCCCACAAGGAGGCTATAATTCACCCCTCCACTTT.

The chain joins TRBV19 to TRBJ1-4, with 7 bases matching TRBD1. The germline V gene encodes CDR1 LNHDA and CDR2 SQIVND (reference sequence). J gave up 4 bases and V 4 bases, and 12 bases lay outside the gene matches. The CDR3 has 17 residues. Here the CDR3 reads CASSRAGDRRSNEKLFF. For the CDR3, the DNA is TGTGCCAGTAGTAGGGCCGGGGACAGAAGAAGTAATGAAAAACTGTTTTTT.

The chain recombines TRBV5-1 with TRBJ2-2, with D perhaps TRBD2 (6 bases). CDR3 length: 16 residues. Trimming removed 1 base at V and 7 bases at J, with 17 bases between. CDR1 SGHRS and CDR2 YFSETQ come from the germline V gene. For the CDR3, the DNA is TGCGCCAGCAGCTTGATCGGGGAGTCGGGGGTCGGGGAGCTGTTTTTT. Protein sequence: CASSLIGESGVGELFF.

This clone was observed a few times. The rearrangement links TRBV5-4 to TRBJ2-5, with D possibly matching TRBD2 (6 bases). Germline CDR1 and CDR2: SGHNT and YYREEE (reference sequence). V was trimmed by 2 bases and J by 2 bases, leaving 13 bases between them. The CDR3 consists of 15 residues. CDR3 in amino acids: CASSFGGIKQETQYF. The CDR3, as DNA: TGTGCCAGCAGCTTTGGCGGGATTAAGCAAGAGACCCAGTACTTC.

This clone was found a few times. The rearrangement links TRBV7-8 to TRBJ2-3, with TRBD1 matching 8 bases. The CDR3 has 19 amino acids. CDR1 SGHVS and CDR2 FQNEAQ come from the germline V gene. J lost 4 bases, V lost 5 bases, and 20 bases had no gene match. The CDR3 here is CASSTGTGIFRRFSDTQYF. CDR3 DNA sequence: TGTGCCAGCAGCACCGGGACAGGTATTTTTAGGAGATTCTCAGATACGCAGTATTTT.

The CDR3 protein is CASSLIGGASNSPLHF. The CDR3 DNA sequence: TGTGCCAGCAGCCTTATCGGGGGGGCATCTAATTCACCCCTCCACTTT. The genes are TRBV7-2 and TRBJ1-6; perhaps TRBD1 as D (6 bases). V was pared by 5 bases and J by 6 bases, with 17 bases between. The germline V gene has CDR1 SGHTA and CDR2 FQGNSA. This CDR3 has 16 amino acids.

The chain combines TRBV30 with TRBJ1-1, with a possible D match to TRBD1 (6 bases). V gave up 2 bases and J gave up 8 bases, with 18 bases separating them. The CDR3 has 14 amino acids. CDR1 and CDR2 (germline): GTSNPN, SVGIG (reference sequence). CDR3 protein: CAWSTTTRQVEAFF. CDR3 DNA: TGTGCCTGGAGTACAACAACCCGACAGGTGGAAGCTTTCTTT.

This clone occurred a few times. This chain links TRBV30 with TRBJ2-7; D is possibly TRBD2 (5 bases). Trimming removed 4 bases from V and 4 bases from J, with 20 bases in between. From germline, CDR1 is GTSNPN and CDR2 SVGIG (reference sequence). This CDR3 region has 15 residues. The CDR3 sequence is CAWKDSFGGRYEQYF. Written as DNA, the CDR3 is TGTGCCTGGAAGGACTCCTTCGGAGGTCGTTACGAGCAGTACTTC.

J is TRBJ1-3 and V is TRBV7-9, with a possible D match to TRBD1 (5 bases). CDR3 length: 18 residues. Germline V gene data show CDR1 as SEHNR and CDR2 as FQNEAQ (reference sequence). V was trimmed by 4 bases and J by 0 bases, leaving 19 bases between them. The CDR3 bases are TGTGCCAGCAGCTCCACGAGAGGTCAGGGACTCTCTGGAAACACCATATATTTT. This encodes CASSSTRGQGLSGNTIYF.

The chain recombines TRBV30 with TRBJ1-3; D gene unclear. The germline gives CDR1 GTSNPN, CDR2 SVGIG (reference sequence). CDR3 length equals 13 residues. The V gene lost 3 bases and the J gene lost 0 bases, with 6 bases spanning the gap. CDR3 nucleotide sequence: TGTGCCTGGAGATGGGGCTCTGGAAACACCATATATTTT. Its translation: CAWRWGSGNTIYF.

The genes are TRBV7-6 and TRBJ2-1, with D possibly matching TRBD2 (6 bases). The length of the CDR3 is 15 residues. Per germline, CDR1 SGHVS and CDR2 FNYEAQ. Trimming pared 1 base from V and 2 bases from J, leaving 9 bases between. CDR3 amino acids: CASSLDGTPYNEQFF. CDR3 coding DNA: TGTGCCAGCAGCTTAGACGGGACTCCCTACAATGAGCAGTTCTTC.

The V gene is TRBV19, the J gene TRBJ2-5, with D unclear. The CDR3 sequence is 16 residues long. The ends were cut back, 3 bases at V and 3 bases at J, with 17 bases in the middle. Germline V CDR1 and CDR2: LNHDA, SQIVND (reference sequence). This CDR3 reads CASSIMAAQGEETQYF. The DNA for the CDR3 is TGTGCCAGTAGTATCATGGCGGCTCAAGGAGAAGAGACCCAGTACTTC.

The rearrangement joins TRBV5-4 to TRBJ2-7; D not certain. Germline CDR1 and CDR2: SGHNT and YYREEE (reference sequence). The length of the CDR3 is 15 residues. The V end lost 5 bases, the J end lost 6 bases, and 21 bases lay between the germline ends. CDR3 sequence: CASSYSGPSAFEQYF. CDR3 DNA: TGTGCCAGCAGTTACTCGGGCCCCTCCGCGTTCGAGCAGTACTTC.

This chain connects TRBV7-3 to TRBJ2-2; the match to TRBD2 covers 9 bases. CDR1 and CDR2 (germline): SGHTA, FQGTGA. J was trimmed by 1 base and V by 7 bases; bases with no gene match: 4. This CDR3 has 15 residues. The CDR3 DNA follows: TGTGCCAGCACTAGCGGGGCCCTGAACACCGGGGAGCTGTTTTTT. Residues: CASTSGALNTGELFF. Filled out from reference TRBV7-3 and TRBJ2-2, the complete variable domain reads GAGVSQTPSNKVTEKGKYVELRCDPISGHTALYWYRQSLGQGPEFLIYFQGTGAADDSGLPNDRFFAVRPEGSVSTLKIQRTERGDSAVYLCASTSGALNTGELFFGEGSRLTVL.

CDR3 residues: CTTKGTEWGRETQYF. DNA for the CDR3: TGCACGACGAAGGGCACAGAGTGGGGAAGAGAGACCCAGTACTTC. This chain links TRBV29-1 with TRBJ2-5; D unresolved. The CDR3 loop spans 15 amino acids. The germline V gene encodes CDR1 SQVTM and CDR2 ANQGSEA.

The V gene is TRBV27, the J gene TRBJ1-6; D gene uncertain. From germline, CDR1 is MNHEY and CDR2 SMNVEV (reference sequence). This CDR3 contains 14 residues. Trimming cost V 6 bases and J 1 base, with 7 bases left between them. CDR3 DNA: TGTGCCAGCAGGAGGGAGTCCTATAATTCACCCCTCCACTTT. Translated: CASRRESYNSPLHF.

The chain is built from TRBV10-3 and TRBJ1-5; TRBD1 matches at 9 bases. Trimming took 4 bases from V and 6 from J; bases not matched to a gene: 7. From germline, CDR1 is ENHRY and CDR2 SYGVKD. The CDR3 is made up of 15 amino acids. For the CDR3, the DNA is TGTGCCATCAGTGCACAGGGGGCCCAGGGTCAGCCCCAGCATTTT. This codes for CAISAQGAQGQPQHF.

This sequence joins TRBV5-1 and TRBJ2-1; the match to TRBD1 covers 11 bases. Germline CDR1 is SGHRS and CDR2 is YFSETQ. CDR3 length: 15 residues. The J segment lost 4 bases and the V segment lost 4 bases, leaving 4 bases of the junction unmatched. DNA for the CDR3: TGCGCCAGCAGCACCAGGGACAGGGGGTACAATGAGCAGTTCTTC. Encoded protein: CASSTRDRGYNEQFF. The whole variable domain, remainder taken from reference TRBV5-1 and TRBJ2-1, is KAGVTQTPRYLIKTRGQQVTLSCSPISGHRSVSWYQQTPGQGLQFLFEYFSETQRNKGNFPGRFSGRQFSNSRSEMNVSTLELGDSALYLCASSTRDRGYNEQFFGPGTRLTVL.

V is TRBV6-1 and J is TRBJ1-5; D uncertain. The CDR3 spans 13 residues. CDR1 and CDR2 (germline): MNHNS, SASEGT. Trimming removed 0 bases from V and 0 bases from J, with 0 bases in between. CDR3 loop: CASSEASNQPQHF. The CDR3 DNA follows: TGTGCCAGCAGTGAAGCTAGCAATCAGCCCCAGCATTTT.

This clone was observed a handful of times. J is TRBJ2-5 and V is TRBV7-2; TRBD1 might be the D (6 bases). This CDR3 is 13 amino acids long. The V and J ends lost 4 bases and 4 bases respectively, with 10 bases between them. Per the germline V gene, CDR1 is SGHTA and CDR2 is FQGNSA. Here the CDR3 reads CASSSGQAETQYF. The DNA of the CDR3 is TGTGCCAGCAGCTCGGGACAAGCAGAGACCCAGTACTTC.